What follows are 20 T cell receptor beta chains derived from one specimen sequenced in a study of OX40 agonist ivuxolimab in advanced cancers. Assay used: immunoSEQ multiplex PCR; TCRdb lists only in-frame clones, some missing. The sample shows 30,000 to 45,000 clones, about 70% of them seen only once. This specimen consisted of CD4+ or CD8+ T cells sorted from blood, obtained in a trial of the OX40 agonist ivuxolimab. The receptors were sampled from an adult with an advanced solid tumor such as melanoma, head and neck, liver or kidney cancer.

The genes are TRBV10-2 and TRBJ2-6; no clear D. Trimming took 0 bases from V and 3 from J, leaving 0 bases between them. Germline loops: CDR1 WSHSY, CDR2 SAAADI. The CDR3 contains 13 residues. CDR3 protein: CASSESGANVLTF. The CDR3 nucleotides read TGCGCCAGCAGTGAGTCTGGGGCCAACGTCCTGACTTTC.

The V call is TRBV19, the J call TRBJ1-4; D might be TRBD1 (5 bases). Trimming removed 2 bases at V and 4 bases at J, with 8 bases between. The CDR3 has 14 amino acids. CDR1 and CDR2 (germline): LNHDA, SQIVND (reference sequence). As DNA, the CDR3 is TGTGCCAGTAGTATACAGGGATTTAATGAAAAACTGTTTTTT. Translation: CASSIQGFNEKLFF.

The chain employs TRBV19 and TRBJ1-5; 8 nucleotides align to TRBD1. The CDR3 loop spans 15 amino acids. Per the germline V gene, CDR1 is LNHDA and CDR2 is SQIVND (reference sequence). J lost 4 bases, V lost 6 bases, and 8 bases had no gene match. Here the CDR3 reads CASRSHRGFNQPQHF. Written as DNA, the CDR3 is TGTGCCAGTAGATCTCACAGGGGGTTTAATCAGCCCCAGCATTTT.

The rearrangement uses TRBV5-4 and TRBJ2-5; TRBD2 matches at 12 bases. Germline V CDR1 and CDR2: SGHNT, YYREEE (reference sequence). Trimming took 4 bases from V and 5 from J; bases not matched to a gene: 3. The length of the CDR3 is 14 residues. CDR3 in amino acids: CASSRLAGVETQYF. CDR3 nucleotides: TGTGCCAGCAGCAGACTAGCGGGGGTTGAGACCCAGTACTTC.

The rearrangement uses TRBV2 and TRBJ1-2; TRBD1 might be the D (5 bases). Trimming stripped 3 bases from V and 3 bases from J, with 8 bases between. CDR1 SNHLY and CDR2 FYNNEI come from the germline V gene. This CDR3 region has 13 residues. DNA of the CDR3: TGTGCCAGCAGTGATACAGGCTACTATGGCTACACCTTC. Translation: CASSDTGYYGYTF.

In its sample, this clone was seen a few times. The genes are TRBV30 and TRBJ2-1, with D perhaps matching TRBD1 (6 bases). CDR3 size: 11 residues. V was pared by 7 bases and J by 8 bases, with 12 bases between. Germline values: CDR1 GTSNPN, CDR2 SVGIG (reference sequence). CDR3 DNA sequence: TGTGCCTTATTACAGGGACATGAGCAGTTCTTC. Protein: CALLQGHEQFF.

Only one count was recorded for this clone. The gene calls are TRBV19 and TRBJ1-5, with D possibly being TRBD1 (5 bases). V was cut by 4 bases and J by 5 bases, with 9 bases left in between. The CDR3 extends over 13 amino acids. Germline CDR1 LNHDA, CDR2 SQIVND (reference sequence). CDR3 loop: CASSKDNYQPQHF. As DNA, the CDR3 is TGTGCCAGTAGTAAGGACAATTATCAGCCCCAGCATTTT.

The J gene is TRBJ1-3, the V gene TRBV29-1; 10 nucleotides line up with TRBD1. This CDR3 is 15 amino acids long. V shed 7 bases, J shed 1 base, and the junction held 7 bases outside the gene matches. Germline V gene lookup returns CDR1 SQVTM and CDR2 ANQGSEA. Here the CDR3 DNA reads TGCAGCGCCGCCGGGACAGGGGTTTCTGGAAACACCATATATTTT. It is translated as CSAAGTGVSGNTIYF.

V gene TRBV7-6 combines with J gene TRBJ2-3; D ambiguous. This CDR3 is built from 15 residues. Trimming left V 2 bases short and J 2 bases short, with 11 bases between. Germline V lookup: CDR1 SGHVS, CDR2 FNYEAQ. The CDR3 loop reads CASSLSSAPTDTQYF. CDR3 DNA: TGTGCCAGCAGCTTATCCAGCGCCCCCACAGATACGCAGTATTTT.

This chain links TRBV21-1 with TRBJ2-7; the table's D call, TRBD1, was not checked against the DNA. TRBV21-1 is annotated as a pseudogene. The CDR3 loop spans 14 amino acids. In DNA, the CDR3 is TGTGCCAGCAGCAAAGAGGGGCAGGGGGACGAGCAGTACGTC. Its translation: CASSKEGQGDEQYV.

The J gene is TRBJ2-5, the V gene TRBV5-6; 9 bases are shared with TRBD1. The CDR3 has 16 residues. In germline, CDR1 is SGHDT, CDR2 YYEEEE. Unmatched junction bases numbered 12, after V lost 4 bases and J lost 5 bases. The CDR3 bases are TGTGCCAGCAGCGCCCGGGACAGGGTACCGTCTGAGACCCAGTACTTC. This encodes CASSARDRVPSETQYF.

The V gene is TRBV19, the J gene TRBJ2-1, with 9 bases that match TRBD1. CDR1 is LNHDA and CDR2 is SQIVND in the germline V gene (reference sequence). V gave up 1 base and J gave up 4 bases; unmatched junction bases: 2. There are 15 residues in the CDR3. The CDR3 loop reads CASSIGQGGYNEQFF. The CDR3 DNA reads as TGTGCCAGTAGTATAGGACAGGGGGGTTACAATGAGCAGTTCTTC.

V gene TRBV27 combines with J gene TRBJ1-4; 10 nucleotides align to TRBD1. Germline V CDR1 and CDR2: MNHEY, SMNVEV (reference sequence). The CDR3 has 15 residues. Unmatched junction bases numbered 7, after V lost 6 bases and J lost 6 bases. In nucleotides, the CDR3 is TGTGCCAGCAGGCGAAGCGGGACAGGGGATGAAAAACTGTTTTTT. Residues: CASRRSGTGDEKLFF. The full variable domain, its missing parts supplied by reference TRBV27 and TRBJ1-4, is EAQVTQNPRYLITVTGKKLTVTCSQNMNHEYMSWYRQDPGLGLRQIYYSMNVEVTDKGDVPEGYKVSRKEKRNFPLILESPSPNQTSLYFCASRRSGTGDEKLFFGSGTQLSVL.

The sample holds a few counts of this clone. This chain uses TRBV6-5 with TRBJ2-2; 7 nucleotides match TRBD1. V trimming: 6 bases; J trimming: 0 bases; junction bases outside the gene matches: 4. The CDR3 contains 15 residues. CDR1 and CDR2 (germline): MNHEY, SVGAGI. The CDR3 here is CASSSGGSNTGELFF. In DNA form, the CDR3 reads TGTGCCAGCAGCTCAGGGGGATCGAACACCGGGGAGCTGTTTTTT.

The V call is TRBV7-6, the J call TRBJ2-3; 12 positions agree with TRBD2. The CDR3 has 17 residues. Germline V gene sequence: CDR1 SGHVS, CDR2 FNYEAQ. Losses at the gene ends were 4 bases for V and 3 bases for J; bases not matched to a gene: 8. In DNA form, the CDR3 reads TGTGCCAGCAGCTCTAGCGGGGGGGCCCTAGGAACAGATACGCAGTATTTT. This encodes CASSSSGGALGTDTQYF.

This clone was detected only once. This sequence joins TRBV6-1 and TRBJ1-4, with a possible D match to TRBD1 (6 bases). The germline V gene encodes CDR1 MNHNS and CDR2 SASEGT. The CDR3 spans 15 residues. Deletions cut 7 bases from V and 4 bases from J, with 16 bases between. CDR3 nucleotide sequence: TGTGCCAGCAATTTAGGGGGGACACTTAATGAAAAACTGTTTTTT. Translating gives CASNLGGTLNEKLFF.

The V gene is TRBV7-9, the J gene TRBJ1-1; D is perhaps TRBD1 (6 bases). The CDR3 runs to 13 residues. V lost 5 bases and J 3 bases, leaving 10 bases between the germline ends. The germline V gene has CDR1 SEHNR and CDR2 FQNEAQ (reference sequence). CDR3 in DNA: TGTGCCAGCAGCGCGCAGGGGTACACTGAAGCTTTCTTT. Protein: CASSAQGYTEAFF.

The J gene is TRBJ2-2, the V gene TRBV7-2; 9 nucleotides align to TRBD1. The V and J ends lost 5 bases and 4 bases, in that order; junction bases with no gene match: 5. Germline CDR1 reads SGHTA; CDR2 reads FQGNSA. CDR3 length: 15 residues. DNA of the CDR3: TGTGCCAGCAGCCGCAGACAGGGGGGCACCGGGGAGCTGTTTTTT. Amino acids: CASSRRQGGTGELFF.

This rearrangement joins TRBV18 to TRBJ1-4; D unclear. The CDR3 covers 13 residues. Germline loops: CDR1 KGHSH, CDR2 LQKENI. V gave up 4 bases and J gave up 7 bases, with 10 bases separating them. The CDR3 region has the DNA TGTGCCAGCTCACGGCGTGACGGTGAAAAACTGTTTTTT. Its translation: CASSRRDGEKLFF. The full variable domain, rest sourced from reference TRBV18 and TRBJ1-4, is NAGVMQNPRHLVRRRGQEARLRCSPMKGHSHVYWYRQLPEEGLKFMVYLQKENIIDESGMPKERFSAEFPKEGPSILRIQQVVRGDSAAYFCASSRRDGEKLFFGSGTQLSVL.

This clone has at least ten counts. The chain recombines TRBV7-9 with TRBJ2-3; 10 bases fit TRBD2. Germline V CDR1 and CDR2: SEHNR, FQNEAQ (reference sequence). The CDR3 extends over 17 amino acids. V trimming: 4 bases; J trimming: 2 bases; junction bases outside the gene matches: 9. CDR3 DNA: TGTGCCAGCAGCTCCGTTAGCGGGGGGTACCCCACAGATACGCAGTATTTT. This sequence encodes CASSSVSGGYPTDTQYF.